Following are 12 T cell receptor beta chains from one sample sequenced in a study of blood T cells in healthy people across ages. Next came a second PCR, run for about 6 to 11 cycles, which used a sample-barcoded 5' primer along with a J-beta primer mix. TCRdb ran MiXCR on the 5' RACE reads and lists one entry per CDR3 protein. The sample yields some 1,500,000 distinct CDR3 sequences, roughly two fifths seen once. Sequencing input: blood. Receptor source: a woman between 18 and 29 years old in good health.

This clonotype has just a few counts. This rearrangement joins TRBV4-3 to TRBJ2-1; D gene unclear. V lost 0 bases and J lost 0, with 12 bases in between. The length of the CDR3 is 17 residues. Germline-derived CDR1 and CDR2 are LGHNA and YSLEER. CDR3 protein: CASSQDFSSTSYNEQFF. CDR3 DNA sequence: TGCGCCAGCAGCCAAGATTTTAGCAGCACCTCCTACAATGAGCAGTTCTTC.

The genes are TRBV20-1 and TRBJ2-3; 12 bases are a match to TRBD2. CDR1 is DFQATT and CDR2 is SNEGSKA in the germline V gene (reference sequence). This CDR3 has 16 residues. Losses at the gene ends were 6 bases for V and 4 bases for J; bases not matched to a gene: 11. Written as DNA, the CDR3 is TGCAGTGCGCGACTAGCGGGGGTAGCAGTGGCAGATACGCAGTATTTT. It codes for CSARLAGVAVADTQYF.

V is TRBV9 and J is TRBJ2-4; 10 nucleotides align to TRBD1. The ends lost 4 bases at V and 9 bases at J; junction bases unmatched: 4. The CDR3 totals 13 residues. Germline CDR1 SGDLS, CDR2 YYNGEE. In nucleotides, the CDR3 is TGTGCCAGCAGCCTACGGACAGGGGGCATTCAGTACTTC. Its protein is CASSLRTGGIQYF.

The DNA of the CDR3 is TGTGCCACCAGTGCTCCGACAGGGGGCTTCGATGAGCAGTACTTC. Translation gives CATSAPTGGFDEQYF. The chain joins TRBV24-1 to TRBJ2-5, with TRBD1 matching over 10 bases. Germline V gene sequence: CDR1 KGHDR, CDR2 SFDVKD. V dropped 5 bases and J dropped 11; count of bases not matched to a gene: 13. This CDR3 has 15 amino acids.

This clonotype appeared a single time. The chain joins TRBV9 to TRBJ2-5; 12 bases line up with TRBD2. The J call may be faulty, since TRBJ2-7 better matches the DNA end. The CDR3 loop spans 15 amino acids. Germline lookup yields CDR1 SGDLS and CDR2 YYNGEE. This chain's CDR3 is CASSRTSGVSHEQYF. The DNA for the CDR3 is TGTGCCAGCTCCCGGACTAGCGGGGTTTCCCACGAGCAGTACTTC.

CDR3 coding DNA: TGCAGTGTCCGGGACCAAGCGGGACAGATCACAGATACGCAGTATTTT. Amino acids: CSVRDQAGQITDTQYF. The rearrangement links TRBV20-1 to TRBJ2-3; the D call may be TRBD1 or TRBD2 (7 bases each). Germline values: CDR1 DFQATT, CDR2 SNEGSKA (reference sequence). V was shortened by 7 bases and J by 2 bases, with 22 bases between the two germline ends. This CDR3 has 16 residues.

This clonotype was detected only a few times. This CDR3 is CSARDTWDRGFDSPLHF. In DNA, the CDR3 is TGCAGTGCTAGAGATACGTGGGACAGGGGTTTTGATTCACCCCTCCACTTT. The chain has TRBV20-1 and TRBJ1-6; 10 bases match TRBD1. The germline V gene encodes CDR1 DFQATT and CDR2 SNEGSKA (reference sequence). With V trimmed by 0 bases and J by 8 bases, 10 bases remained unmatched. This CDR3 has 17 amino acids.

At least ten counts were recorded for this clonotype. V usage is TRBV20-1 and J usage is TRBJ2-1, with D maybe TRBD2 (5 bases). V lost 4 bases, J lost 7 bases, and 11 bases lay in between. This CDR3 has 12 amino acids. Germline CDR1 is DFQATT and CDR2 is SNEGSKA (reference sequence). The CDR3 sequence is CSAKRGRNEQFF. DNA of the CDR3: TGCAGTGCTAAAAGAGGGCGGAATGAGCAGTTCTTC.

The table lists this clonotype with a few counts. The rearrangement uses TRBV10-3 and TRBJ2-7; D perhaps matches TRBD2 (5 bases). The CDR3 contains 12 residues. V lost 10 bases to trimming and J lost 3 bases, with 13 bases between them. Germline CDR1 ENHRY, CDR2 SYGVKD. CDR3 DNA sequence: TGTGCCACGAAGGGAGCGGACTACGAGCAGTACTTC. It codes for CATKGADYEQYF.

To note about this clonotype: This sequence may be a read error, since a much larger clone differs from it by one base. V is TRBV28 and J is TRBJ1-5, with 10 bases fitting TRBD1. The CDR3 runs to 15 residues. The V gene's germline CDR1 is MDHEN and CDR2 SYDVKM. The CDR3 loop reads CASTRDRGGGQPRHF. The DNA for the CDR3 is TGTGCCAGCACCCGGGACAGGGGTGGGGGTCAGCCCCGGCATTTT. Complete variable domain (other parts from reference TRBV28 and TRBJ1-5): DVKVTQSSRYLVKRTGEKVFLECVQDMDHENMFWYRQDPGLGLRLIYFSYDVKMKEKGDIPEGYSVSREKKERFSLILESASTNQTSMYLCASTRDRGGGQPRHFGDGTRLSIL.

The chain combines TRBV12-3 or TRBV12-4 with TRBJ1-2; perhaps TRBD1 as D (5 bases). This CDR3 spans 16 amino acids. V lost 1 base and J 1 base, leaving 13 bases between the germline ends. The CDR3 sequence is CASSLGPTDINYGYTF. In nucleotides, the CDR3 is TGTGCCAGCAGTTTAGGGCCGACGGACATTAACTATGGCTACACCTTC.

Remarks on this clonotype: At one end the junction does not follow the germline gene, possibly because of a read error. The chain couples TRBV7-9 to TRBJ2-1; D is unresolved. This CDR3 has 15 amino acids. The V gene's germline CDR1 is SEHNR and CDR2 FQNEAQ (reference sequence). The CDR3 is CARSFLLVRNNEQFF. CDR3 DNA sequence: TGTGCCCGCAGCTTCCTGTTGGTGCGGAACAATGAGCAGTTCTTC.